The subject of this entry is one TCR beta chain. Its antigen is currently unknown. This entry belongs to a study of a mutant IDH1 vaccine in newly diagnosed glioma. The method was immunoSEQ multiplex PCR; TCRdb's version includes in-frame clones alone and lacks a portion of them. This sample has tens of thousands of clones, with 78% found just once. Time point: week 5, during vaccination. Each vaccine dose was 300 ug of mutant IDH1 20-mer peptide, with topical imiquimod. This sequence was found in a woman in her thirties or forties with glioma. The sequences come from PBMCs, collected from a glioma patient whose treatment included an IDH1 peptide vaccine.

This CDR3 is CASTTETGGAGWSYEQYF. The CDR3, as DNA: TGCGCCAGCACAACCGAGACAGGGGGCGCAGGTTGGAGCTACGAGCAGTACTTC. This chain joins TRBV5-1 and TRBJ2-7, with TRBD1 matching 10 bases. This CDR3 contains 18 residues. The trim removed 6 bases at V and 3 bases at J, leaving 18 bases unmatched. Germline V gene lookup returns CDR1 SGHRS and CDR2 YFSETQ.